The 11 T cell receptor beta chains below were found in one sample sequenced in a study of T cell changes during pregnancy in multiple sclerosis. TCRdb's table, derived via immunoSEQ multiplex PCR, lists solely in-frame clones and lacks some. The sample consists of 60,000 to 75,000 clones, over 85% of them appearing once. The sequencing here drew on peripheral blood, taken in the second trimester of pregnancy. The receptors were gathered from a female donor with multiple sclerosis, enrolled in a pregnancy study.

The chain has TRBV9 and TRBJ2-3, with D perhaps matching TRBD2 (6 bases). There are 15 residues in the CDR3. V was pared by 0 bases and J by 0 bases, with 8 bases between. CDR1 and CDR2 (germline): SGDLS, YYNGEE. CDR3 sequence: CASSVAGVSTDTQYF. The CDR3 region has the DNA TGTGCCAGCAGCGTAGCGGGGGTTAGCACAGATACGCAGTATTTT.

The CDR3 bases are TGTGCCAGCAGCACCCTGACAGGGCCGGCCTACGAGCAGTACTTC. The encoded protein is CASSTLTGPAYEQYF. This sequence joins TRBV5-5 and TRBJ2-7; 7 positions match TRBD1. V trimming: 4 bases; J trimming: 2 bases; junction bases outside the gene matches: 9. The CDR3 runs to 15 residues. Germline lookup yields CDR1 SGHKS and CDR2 YYEKEE (reference sequence).

This clone was detected only once. This chain joins TRBV18 and TRBJ2-7; D is possibly TRBD2 (5 bases). Trimming shortened V by 3 bases and J by 6 bases, and 15 bases separated the two germline ends. This CDR3 spans 14 amino acids. Germline-derived CDR1 and CDR2 are KGHSH and LQKENI. The CDR3 region has the DNA TGTGCCAGCTCACCCCCCTCGGGATCAGGCGAGCAGTACTTC. It is translated as CASSPPSGSGEQYF.

V gene TRBV25-1 combines with J gene TRBJ2-7; D ambiguous. CDR1 and CDR2 (germline): MGHDK, SYGVNS. V dropped 3 bases and J dropped 0 bases, with 9 bases sitting between them. There are 14 residues in the CDR3. CDR3 in DNA: TGTGCCAGCAGTGACAGGCTAAGCTCCTACGAGCAGTACTTC. Residues: CASSDRLSSYEQYF.

This chain joins TRBV2 and TRBJ1-1; D not resolved. CDR1 and CDR2 (germline): SNHLY, FYNNEI. Trimming removed 11 bases at V and 7 bases at J, with 26 bases between. The CDR3 has 15 residues. The CDR3 is CADLSARVGPNEAFF. CDR3 nucleotides: TGTGCCGACCTTTCGGCGCGGGTTGGCCCTAATGAAGCTTTCTTT. Drawing the rest from reference TRBV2 and TRBJ1-1, the complete variable domain is EPEVTQTPSHQVTQMGQEVILRCVPISNHLYFYWYRQILGQKVEFLVSFYNNEISEKSEIFDDQFSVERPDGSNFTLKIRSTKLEDSAMYFCADLSARVGPNEAFFGQGTRLTVV.

This clone was observed a single time. The CDR3 is CASSLDGGGTEAFF. The CDR3 nucleotides are TGTGCCAGCAGCTTAGATGGCGGCGGCACTGAAGCTTTCTTT. The V call is TRBV7-8, the J call TRBJ1-1, with D uncertain. The V gene's germline CDR1 is SGHVS and CDR2 FQNEAQ. CDR3 length: 14 amino acids. Trimming shortened V by 1 base and J by 4 bases, and 10 bases separated the two germline ends.

This chain connects TRBV4-1 to TRBJ1-5; D remains ambiguous. The germline gives CDR1 MGHRA, CDR2 YSYEKL. The CDR3 consists of 16 residues. V was trimmed by 0 bases and J by 3 bases, leaving 12 bases between them. The CDR3 nucleotides read TGCGCCAGCAGCCAAGATGTCGGGGAATCCAATCAGCCCCAGCATTTT. This gives the protein CASSQDVGESNQPQHF.

V gene TRBV4-1 combines with J gene TRBJ1-1, with 9 bases matching TRBD1. V was pared by 2 bases and J by 0 bases, with 4 bases of the junction left unmatched. Germline CDR1 reads MGHRA; CDR2 reads YSYEKL. The CDR3 runs to 16 residues. CDR3 protein: CASSQRDRAMNTEAFF. Here the CDR3 DNA reads TGCGCCAGCAGCCAACGGGACAGGGCCATGAACACTGAAGCTTTCTTT.

The gene calls are TRBV10-2 and TRBJ2-2, with TRBD1 matching over 9 bases. This CDR3 is 18 amino acids long. Germline V CDR1 and CDR2: WSHSY, SAAADI. V dropped 6 bases and J dropped 0; count of bases not matched to a gene: 11. The CDR3 region is CASRPRQGDWANTGELFF. CDR3 sequence (DNA): TGCGCCAGCAGACCCCGACAGGGGGATTGGGCGAACACCGGGGAGCTGTTTTTT.

This rearrangement joins TRBV7-2 to TRBJ1-1; no reliable D call. This CDR3 has 13 amino acids. The V end was cut by 5 bases, the J end by 5 bases, with 12 bases between. Germline V gene sequence: CDR1 SGHTA, CDR2 FQGNSA. In nucleotides, the CDR3 is TGTGCCAGCAGCGTTATAGTAGAGACTGAAGCTTTCTTT. Translated: CASSVIVETEAFF.

V gene TRBV15 combines with J gene TRBJ2-2, with 10 bases matching TRBD2. This CDR3 is built from 16 residues. V lost 3 bases and J lost 7; bases outside the gene matches: 8. Germline CDR1 reads LNHNV; CDR2 reads YYDKDF (reference sequence). Here the CDR3 reads CATSSGTSVKIGELFF. CDR3 nucleotides: TGTGCCACCAGCAGCGGGACTAGCGTGAAAATCGGGGAGCTGTTTTTT.